This note documents a single T cell receptor beta chain sequence. The sample comes from a study of technical replicates of blood from a handful of donors. Some clones are missing from TCRdb's copy, which holds only in-frame ones; the method was immunoSEQ multiplex PCR. This sample has roughly 90,000 clones, with roughly 95% found just once. This sequence originates from a human donor in good health. Sequencing was carried out using T cells isolated from PBMCs.

The CDR3 sequence is CASSFGILGGQPQHF. The CDR3 coding sequence is TGTGCCAGCAGCTTTGGGATCCTCGGAGGGCAGCCCCAGCATTTT. The chain uses TRBV5-6 and TRBJ1-5; D not resolved. Germline V lookup: CDR1 SGHDT, CDR2 YYEEEE. With 2 bases removed from V and 7 bases from J, the gap between germline ends came to 16 bases. The CDR3 is 15 amino acids.